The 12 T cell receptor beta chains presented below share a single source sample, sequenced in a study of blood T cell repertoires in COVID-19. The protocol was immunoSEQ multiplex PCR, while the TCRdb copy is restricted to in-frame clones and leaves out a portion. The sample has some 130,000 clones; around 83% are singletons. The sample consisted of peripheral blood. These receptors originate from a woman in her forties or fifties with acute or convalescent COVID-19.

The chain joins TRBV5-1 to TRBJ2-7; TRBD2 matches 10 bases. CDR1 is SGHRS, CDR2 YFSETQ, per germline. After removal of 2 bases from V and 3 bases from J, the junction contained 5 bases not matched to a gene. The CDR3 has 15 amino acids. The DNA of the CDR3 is TGCGCCAGCAGCTTTGATAGCGGGGGGATCTACGAGCAGTACTTC. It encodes CASSFDSGGIYEQYF. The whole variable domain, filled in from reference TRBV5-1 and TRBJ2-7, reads KAGVTQTPRYLIKTRGQQVTLSCSPISGHRSVSWYQQTPGQGLQFLFEYFSETQRNKGNFPGRFSGRQFSNSRSEMNVSTLELGDSALYLCASSFDSGGIYEQYFGPGTRLTVT.

CDR3 sequence: CASERTGGNEQFF. The CDR3, as DNA: TGTGCCAGCGAGCGAACAGGGGGCAATGAGCAGTTCTTC. This chain uses TRBV14 with TRBJ2-1; 8 bases are a match to TRBD1. Germline V gene data show CDR1 as SGHDN and CDR2 as FVKESK. This CDR3 is 13 amino acids long. V gave up 8 bases and J gave up 6 bases; unmatched junction bases: 6.

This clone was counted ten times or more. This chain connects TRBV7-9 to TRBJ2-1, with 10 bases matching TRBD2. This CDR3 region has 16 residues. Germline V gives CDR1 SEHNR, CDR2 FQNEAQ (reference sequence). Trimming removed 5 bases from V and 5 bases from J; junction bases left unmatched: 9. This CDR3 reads CASSGLLAGLNNEQFF. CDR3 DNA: TGTGCCAGCAGCGGCTTACTAGCGGGGCTTAACAATGAGCAGTTCTTC.

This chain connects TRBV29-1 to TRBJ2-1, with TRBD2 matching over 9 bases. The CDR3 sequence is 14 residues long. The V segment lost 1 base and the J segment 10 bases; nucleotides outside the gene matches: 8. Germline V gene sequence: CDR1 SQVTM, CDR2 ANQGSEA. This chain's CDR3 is CSVEGQRGVHEQFF. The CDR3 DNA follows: TGCAGCGTTGAAGGCCAGCGGGGGGTACACGAGCAGTTCTTC.

CDR3 DNA sequence: TGTGCCAGCAGCTTAGCCGACAGTTATAATTCACCCCTCCACTTT. Residues: CASSLADSYNSPLHF. The chain couples TRBV7-2 to TRBJ1-6, with D possibly TRBD1 on 5 matching bases. The V gene's germline CDR1 is SGHTA and CDR2 FQGNSA. Trimming took 0 bases from V and 4 from J, leaving 7 bases between them. This CDR3 spans 15 amino acids.

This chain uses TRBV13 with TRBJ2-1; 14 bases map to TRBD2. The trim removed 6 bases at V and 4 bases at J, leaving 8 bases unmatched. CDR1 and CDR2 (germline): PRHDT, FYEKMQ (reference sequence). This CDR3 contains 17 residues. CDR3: CASRGLAGGLVYNEQFF. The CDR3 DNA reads TGTGCCAGCAGAGGACTAGCGGGGGGCCTGGTTTACAATGAGCAGTTCTTC.

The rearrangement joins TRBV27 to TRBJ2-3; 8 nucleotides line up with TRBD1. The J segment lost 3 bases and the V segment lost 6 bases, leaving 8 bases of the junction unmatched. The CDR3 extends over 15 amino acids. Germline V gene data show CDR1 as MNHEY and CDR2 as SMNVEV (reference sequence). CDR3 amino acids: CASRWDRLRTDTQYF. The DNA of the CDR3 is TGTGCCAGCAGATGGGACAGGCTCCGGACAGATACGCAGTATTTT.

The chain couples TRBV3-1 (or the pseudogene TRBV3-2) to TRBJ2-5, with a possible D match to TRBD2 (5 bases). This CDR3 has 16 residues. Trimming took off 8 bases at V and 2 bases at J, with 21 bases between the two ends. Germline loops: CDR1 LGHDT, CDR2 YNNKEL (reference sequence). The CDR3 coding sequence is TGTGCCAGCCAACCCCTCACTGGGAGAGGACAAGAGACCCAGTACTTC. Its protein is CASQPLTGRGQETQYF.

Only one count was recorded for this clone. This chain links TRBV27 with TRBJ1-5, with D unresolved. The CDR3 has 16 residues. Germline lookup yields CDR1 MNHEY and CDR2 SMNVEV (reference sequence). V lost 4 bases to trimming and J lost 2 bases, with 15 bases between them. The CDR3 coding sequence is TGTGCCAGCAGTTCGCGTGTCGTTGCGGGCAATCAGCCCCAGCATTTT. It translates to CASSSRVVAGNQPQHF.

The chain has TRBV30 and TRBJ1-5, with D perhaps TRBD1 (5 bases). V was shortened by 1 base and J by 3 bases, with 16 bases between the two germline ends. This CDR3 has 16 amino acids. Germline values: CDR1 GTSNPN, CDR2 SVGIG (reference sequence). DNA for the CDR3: TGTGCCTGGAGTGGCCAAGGGGCGCTGAACAATCAGCCCCAGCATTTT. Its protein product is CAWSGQGALNNQPQHF.

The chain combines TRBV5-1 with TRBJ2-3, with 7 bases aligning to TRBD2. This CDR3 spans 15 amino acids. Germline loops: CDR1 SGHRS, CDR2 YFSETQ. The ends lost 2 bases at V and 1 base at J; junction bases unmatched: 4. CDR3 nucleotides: TGCGCCAGCAGCTTAGAGGGAGGGGGCACAGATACGCAGTATTTT. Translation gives CASSLEGGGTDTQYF. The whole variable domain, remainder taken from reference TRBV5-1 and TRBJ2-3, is KAGVTQTPRYLIKTRGQQVTLSCSPISGHRSVSWYQQTPGQGLQFLFEYFSETQRNKGNFPGRFSGRQFSNSRSEMNVSTLELGDSALYLCASSLEGGGTDTQYFGPGTRLTVL.

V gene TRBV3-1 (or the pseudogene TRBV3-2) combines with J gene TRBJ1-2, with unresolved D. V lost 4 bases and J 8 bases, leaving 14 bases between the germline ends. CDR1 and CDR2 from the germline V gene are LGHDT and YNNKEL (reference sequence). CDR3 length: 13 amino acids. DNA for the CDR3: TGTGCCAGCAGCCCTTATGAGGGTTGGGGCTACACCTTC. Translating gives CASSPYEGWGYTF.